This TCR beta chain is drawn from a study of T cells in localized non-small cell lung cancer. General study results and limits: Exceeding tumor, uninvolved adjacent lung had the highest T cell clonality. A raised T cell density in blood coincided with lengthier overall survival. Detection in adjacent lung was observed for a median roughly 62 of the top 100 tumor clones. Heterogeneity remains possible, as sequencing covered one tumor region only.

Germline CDR1 LGHNA, CDR2 YSLEER. This CDR3 is 16 amino acids long. The V segment lost 1 base and the J segment 3 bases; nucleotides outside the gene matches: 3. With regard to this clone: Its antigen remains unknown.

Assay used: immunoSEQ multiplex PCR; TCRdb lists only in-frame clones, some missing. The sample contains tens of thousands of clones, approximately 92% of which appear only once. This clonotype was obtained from a woman aged 40 to 75 with stage III lung adenocarcinoma. Specimen: peripheral blood mononuclear cells, collected before any cancer treatment. This chain uses TRBV4-3 with TRBJ2-2, with TRBD2 identical over 9 bases. The DNA of the CDR3 is TGCGCCAGCAGCCAAGTGCGGGGGGGCTACACCGGGGAGCTGTTTTTT. Its translation: CASSQVRGGYTGELFF.